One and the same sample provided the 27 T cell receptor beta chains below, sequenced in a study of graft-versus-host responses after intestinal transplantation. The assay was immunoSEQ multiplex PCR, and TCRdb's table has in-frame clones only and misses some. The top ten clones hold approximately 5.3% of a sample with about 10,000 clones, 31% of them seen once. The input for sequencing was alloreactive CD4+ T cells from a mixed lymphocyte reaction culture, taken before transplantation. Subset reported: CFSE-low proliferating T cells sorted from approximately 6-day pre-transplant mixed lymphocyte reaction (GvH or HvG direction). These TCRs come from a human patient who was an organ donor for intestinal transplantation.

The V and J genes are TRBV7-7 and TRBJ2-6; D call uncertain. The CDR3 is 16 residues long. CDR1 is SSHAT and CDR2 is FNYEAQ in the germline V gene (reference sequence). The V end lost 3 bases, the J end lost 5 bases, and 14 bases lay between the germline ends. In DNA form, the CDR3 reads TGTGCCAGCAGCTTTGAGTTACAAAGTCGGGCCAACGTCCTGACTTTC. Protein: CASSFELQSRANVLTF.

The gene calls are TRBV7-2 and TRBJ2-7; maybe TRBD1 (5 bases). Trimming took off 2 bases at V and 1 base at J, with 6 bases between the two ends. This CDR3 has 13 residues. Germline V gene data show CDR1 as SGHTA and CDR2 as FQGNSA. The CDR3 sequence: CASSLRGSYEQYF. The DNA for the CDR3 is TGTGCCAGCAGCTTAAGGGGATCCTACGAGCAGTACTTC.

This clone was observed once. The CDR3 DNA sequence: TGCAGCGTTGCATTCACCGGGACTCTAGAGACCCAGTACTTC. It codes for CSVAFTGTLETQYF. The chain employs TRBV29-1 and TRBJ2-5, with a weak D call TRBD2 (6 bases). The V end was cut by 4 bases, the J end by 4 bases, with 16 bases between. Germline V lookup: CDR1 SQVTM, CDR2 ANQGSEA. The CDR3 totals 14 residues.

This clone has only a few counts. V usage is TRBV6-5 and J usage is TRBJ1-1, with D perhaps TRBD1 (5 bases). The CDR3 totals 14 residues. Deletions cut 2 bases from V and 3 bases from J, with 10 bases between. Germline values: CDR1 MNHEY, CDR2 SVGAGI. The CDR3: CASSYNRRYTEAFF. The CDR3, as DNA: TGTGCCAGCAGTTACAACAGGCGCTACACTGAAGCTTTCTTT.

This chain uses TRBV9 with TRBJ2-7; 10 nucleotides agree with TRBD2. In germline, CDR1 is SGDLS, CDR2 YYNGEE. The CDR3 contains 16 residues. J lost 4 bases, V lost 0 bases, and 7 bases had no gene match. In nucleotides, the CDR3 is TGTGCCAGCAGCGTAGAGGCTAGCGGGGGTTTATACGAGCAGTACTTC. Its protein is CASSVEASGGLYEQYF.

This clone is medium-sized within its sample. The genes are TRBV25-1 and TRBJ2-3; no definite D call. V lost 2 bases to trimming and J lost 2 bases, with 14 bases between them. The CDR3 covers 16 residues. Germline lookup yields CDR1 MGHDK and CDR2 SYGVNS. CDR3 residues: CASSEVKGTHTDTQYF. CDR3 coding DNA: TGTGCCAGCAGTGAAGTTAAGGGCACACACACAGATACGCAGTATTTT.

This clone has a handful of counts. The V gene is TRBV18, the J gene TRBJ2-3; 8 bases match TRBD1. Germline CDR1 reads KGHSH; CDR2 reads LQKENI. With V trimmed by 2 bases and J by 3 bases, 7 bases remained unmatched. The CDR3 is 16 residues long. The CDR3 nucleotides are TGTGCCAGCTCACCATATCTGGACAGGGTGACAGATACGCAGTATTTT. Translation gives CASSPYLDRVTDTQYF.

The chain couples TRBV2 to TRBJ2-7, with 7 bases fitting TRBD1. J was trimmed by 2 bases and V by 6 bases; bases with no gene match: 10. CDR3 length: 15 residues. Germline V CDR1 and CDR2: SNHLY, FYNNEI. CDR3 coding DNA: TGTGCCAGCAGGGCCAATCGACAGGGCACCTACGAGCAGTACTTC. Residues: CASRANRQGTYEQYF.

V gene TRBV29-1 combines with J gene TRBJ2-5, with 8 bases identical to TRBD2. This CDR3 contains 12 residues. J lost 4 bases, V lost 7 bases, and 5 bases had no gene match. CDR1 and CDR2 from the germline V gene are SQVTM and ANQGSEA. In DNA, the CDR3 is TGCAGCGGGTCGGGGGGGGCAGAGACCCAGTACTTC. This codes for CSGSGGAETQYF.

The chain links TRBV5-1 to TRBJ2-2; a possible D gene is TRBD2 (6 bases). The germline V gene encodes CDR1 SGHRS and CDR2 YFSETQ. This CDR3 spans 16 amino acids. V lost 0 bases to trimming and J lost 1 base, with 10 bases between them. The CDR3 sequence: CASSLVGSQNTGELFF. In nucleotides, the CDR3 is TGCGCCAGCAGCTTGGTCGGGAGTCAGAACACCGGGGAGCTGTTTTTT.

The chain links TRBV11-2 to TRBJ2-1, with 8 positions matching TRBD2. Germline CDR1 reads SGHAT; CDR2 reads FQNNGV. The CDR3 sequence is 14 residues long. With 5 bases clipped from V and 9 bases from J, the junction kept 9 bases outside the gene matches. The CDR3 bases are TGTGCCAGCAGCCCCCGGGCGGGGGGCAGTGAGCAGTTCTTC. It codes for CASSPRAGGSEQFF.

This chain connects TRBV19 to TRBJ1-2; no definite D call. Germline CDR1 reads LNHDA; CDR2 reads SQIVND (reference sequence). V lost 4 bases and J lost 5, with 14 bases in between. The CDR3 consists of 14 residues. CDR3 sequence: CASSSTAVSYGYTF. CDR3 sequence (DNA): TGTGCCAGTAGTAGTACCGCAGTTAGTTATGGCTACACCTTC.

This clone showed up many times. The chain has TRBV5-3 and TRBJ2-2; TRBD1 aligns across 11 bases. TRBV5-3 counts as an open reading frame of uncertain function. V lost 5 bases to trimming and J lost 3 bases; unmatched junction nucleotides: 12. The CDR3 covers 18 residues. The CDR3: CARSGADRDRGYTGELFF. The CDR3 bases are TGTGCCAGAAGTGGGGCGGACCGGGACAGGGGGTACACCGGGGAGCTGTTTTTT.

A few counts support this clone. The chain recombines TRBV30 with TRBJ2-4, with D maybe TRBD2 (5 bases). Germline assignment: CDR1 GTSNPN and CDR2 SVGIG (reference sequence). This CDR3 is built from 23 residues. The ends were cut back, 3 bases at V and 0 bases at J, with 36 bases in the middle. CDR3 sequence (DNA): TGTGCCTGGAGCGACTGTTTTTCGGGGATCAGAACCCCTTTTTCTATAGCCAAAAACATTCAGTACTTC. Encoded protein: CAWSDCFSGIRTPFSIAKNIQYF.

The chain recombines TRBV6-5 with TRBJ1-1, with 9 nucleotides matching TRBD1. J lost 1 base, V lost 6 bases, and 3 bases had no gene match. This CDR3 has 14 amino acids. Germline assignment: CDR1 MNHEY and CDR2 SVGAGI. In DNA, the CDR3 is TGTGCCAGCAGGCCGGGACAGGGGAACACTGAAGCTTTCTTT. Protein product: CASRPGQGNTEAFF.

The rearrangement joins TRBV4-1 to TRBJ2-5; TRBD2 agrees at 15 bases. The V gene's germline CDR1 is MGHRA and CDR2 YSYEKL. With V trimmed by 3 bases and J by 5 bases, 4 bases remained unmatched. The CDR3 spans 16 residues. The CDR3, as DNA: TGCGCCAGCAGCCAGGATGGACTAGCGGGGGGGGAGACCCAGTACTTC. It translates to CASSQDGLAGGETQYF.

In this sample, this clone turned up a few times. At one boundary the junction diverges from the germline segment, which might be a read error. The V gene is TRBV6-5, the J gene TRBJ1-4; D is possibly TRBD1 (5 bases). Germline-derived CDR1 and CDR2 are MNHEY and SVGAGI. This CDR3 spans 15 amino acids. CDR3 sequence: CASSYSGRTNERLFF. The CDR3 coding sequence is TGTGCCAGCAGTTACTCGGGGCGGACTAATGAAAGACTGTTTTTT.

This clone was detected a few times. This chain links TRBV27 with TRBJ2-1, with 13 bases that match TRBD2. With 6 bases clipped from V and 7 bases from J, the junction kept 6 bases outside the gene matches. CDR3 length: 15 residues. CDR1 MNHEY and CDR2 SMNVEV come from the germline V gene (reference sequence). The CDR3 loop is CASRDGLAGANEQFF. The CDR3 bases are TGTGCCAGCAGAGACGGACTAGCGGGGGCAAATGAGCAGTTCTTC.

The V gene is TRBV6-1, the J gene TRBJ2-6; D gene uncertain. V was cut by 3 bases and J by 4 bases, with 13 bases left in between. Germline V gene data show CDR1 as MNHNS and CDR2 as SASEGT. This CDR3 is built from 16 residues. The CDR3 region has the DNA TGTGCCAGCAGTGAGGAACCTTACACGGGGGCCAACGTCCTGACTTTC. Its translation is CASSEEPYTGANVLTF.

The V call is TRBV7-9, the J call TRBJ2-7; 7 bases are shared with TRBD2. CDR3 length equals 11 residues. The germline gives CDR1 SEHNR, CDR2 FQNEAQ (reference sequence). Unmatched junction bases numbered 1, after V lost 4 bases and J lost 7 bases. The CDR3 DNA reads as TGTGCCAGCAGCTCCGGGGGGGAGCAGTACTTC. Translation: CASSSGGEQYF.

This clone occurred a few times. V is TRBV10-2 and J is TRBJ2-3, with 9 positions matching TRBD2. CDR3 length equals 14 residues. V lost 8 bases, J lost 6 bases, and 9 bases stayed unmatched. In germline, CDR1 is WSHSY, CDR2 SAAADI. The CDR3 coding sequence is TGCGCCAGCGGGGGACTAGCACGGAGGGATACGCAGTATTTT. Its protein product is CASGGLARRDTQYF.

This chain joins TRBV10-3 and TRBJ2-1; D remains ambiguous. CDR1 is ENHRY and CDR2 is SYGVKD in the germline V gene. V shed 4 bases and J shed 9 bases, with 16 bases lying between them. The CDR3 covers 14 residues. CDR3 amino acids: CAISGVYMGSEQFF. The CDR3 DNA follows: TGTGCCATCAGTGGTGTTTATATGGGTAGTGAGCAGTTCTTC.

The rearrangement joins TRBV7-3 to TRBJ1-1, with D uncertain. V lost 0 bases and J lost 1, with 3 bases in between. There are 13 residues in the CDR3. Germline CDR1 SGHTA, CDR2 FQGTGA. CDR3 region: CASSLTGNTEAFF. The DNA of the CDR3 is TGTGCCAGCAGCTTAACAGGGAACACTGAAGCTTTCTTT.

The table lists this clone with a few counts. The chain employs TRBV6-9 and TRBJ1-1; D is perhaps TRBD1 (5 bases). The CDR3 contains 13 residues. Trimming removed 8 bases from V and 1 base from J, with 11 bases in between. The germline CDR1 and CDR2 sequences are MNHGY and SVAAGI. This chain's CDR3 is CASPGRGNTEAFF. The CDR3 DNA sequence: TGTGCCAGCCCGGGGCGCGGGAACACTGAAGCTTTCTTT.

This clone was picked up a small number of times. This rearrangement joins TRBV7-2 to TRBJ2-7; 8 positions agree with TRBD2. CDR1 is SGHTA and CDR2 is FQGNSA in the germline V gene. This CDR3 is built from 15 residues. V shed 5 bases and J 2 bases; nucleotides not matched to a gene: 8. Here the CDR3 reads CASSRTSGHTYEQYF. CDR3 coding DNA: TGTGCCAGCAGCCGAACTAGCGGACATACCTACGAGCAGTACTTC.

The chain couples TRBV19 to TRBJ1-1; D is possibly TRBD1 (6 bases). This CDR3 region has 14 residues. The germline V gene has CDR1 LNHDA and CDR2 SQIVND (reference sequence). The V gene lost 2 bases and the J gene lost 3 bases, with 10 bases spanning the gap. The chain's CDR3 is CASSIQGRYTEAFF. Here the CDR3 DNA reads TGTGCCAGTAGTATACAGGGGCGATACACTGAAGCTTTCTTT.

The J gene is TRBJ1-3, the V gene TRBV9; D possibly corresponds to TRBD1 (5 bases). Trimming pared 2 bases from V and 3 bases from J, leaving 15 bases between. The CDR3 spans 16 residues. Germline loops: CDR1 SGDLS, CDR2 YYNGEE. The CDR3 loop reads CASSVLSTGLGNTIYF. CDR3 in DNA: TGTGCCAGCAGCGTTCTTTCCACGGGACTTGGAAACACCATATATTTT.